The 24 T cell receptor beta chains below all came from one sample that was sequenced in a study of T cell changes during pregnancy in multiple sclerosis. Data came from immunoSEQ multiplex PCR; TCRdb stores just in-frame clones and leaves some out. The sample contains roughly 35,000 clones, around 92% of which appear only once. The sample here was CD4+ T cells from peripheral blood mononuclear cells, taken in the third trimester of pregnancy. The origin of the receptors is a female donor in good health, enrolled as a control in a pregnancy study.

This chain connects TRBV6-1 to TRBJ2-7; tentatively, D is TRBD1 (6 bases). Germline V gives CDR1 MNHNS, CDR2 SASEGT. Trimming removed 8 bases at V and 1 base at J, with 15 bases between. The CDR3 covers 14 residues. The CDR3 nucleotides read TGTGCCAGCGGGCGACAGGCGACGTCCTACGAGCAGTACTTC. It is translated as CASGRQATSYEQYF.

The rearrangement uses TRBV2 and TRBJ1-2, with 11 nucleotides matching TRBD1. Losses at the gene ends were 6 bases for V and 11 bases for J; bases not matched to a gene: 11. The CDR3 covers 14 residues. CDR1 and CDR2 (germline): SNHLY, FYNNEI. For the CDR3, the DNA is TGTGCCAGCAGGCACTCCGGGACAGGGGGGTTTTACACCTTC. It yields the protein CASRHSGTGGFYTF.

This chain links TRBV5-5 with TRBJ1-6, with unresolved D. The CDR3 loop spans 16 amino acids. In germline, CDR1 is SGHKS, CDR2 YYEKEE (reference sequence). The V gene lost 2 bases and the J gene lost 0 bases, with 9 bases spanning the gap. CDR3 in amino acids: CASSLRGSSYNSPLHF. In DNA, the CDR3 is TGTGCCAGCAGCTTACGGGGAAGCTCCTATAATTCACCCCTCCACTTT.

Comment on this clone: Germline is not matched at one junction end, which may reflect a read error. The CDR3 coding sequence is TGTGCCAGCAGGAATAACATAGCGGCTAGCTCCTACGAGCAGCACTTC. Translation: CASRNNIAASSYEQHF. The chain has TRBV25-1 and TRBJ2-7; D may be TRBD2 (6 bases). CDR1 MGHDK and CDR2 SYGVNS come from the germline V gene. The CDR3 runs to 16 residues.

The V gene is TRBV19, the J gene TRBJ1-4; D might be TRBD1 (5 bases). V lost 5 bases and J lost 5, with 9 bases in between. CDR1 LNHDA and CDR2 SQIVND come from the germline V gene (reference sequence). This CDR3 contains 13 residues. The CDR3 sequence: CASSWGVNEKLFF. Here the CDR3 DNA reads TGTGCCAGTAGTTGGGGCGTGAATGAAAAACTGTTTTTT.

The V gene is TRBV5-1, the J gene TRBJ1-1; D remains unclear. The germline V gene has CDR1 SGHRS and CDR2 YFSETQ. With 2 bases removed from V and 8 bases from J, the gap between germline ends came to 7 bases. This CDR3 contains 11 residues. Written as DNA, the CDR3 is TGCGCCAGCAGCTTCCAGTCAGAAGCTTTCTTT. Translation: CASSFQSEAFF.

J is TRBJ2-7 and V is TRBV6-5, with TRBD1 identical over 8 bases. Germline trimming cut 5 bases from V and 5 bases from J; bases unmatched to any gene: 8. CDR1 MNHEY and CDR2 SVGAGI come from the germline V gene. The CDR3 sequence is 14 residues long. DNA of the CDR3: TGTGCCAGCAGTGCAGGGGACAGGCGAAACGAGCAGTACTTC. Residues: CASSAGDRRNEQYF.

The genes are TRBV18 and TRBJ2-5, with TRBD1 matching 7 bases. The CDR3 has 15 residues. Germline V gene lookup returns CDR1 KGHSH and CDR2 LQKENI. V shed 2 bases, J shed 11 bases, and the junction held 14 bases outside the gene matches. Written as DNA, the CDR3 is TGTGCCAGCTCACCAAACCCTTACAGGGGAAAGGAGCAGTACTTC. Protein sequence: CASSPNPYRGKEQYF. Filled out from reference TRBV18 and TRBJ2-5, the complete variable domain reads NAGVMQNPRHLVRRRGQEARLRCSPMKGHSHVYWYRQLPEEGLKFMVYLQKENIIDESGMPKERFSAEFPKEGPSILRIQQVVRGDSAAYFCASSPNPYRGKEQYFGPGTRLLVL.

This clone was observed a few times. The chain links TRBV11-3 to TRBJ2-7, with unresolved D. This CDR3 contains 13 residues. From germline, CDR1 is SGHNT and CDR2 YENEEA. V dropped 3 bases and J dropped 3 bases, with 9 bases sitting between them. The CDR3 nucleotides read TGTGCCAGCAGCTTGGCCTTCAACTACGAGCAGTACTTC. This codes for CASSLAFNYEQYF.

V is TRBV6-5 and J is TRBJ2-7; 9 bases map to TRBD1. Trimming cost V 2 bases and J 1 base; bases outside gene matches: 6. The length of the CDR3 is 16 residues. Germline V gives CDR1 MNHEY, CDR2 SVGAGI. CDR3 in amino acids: CASSYHNRGPSYEQYF. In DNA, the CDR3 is TGTGCCAGCAGTTACCATAACAGGGGGCCGTCCTACGAGCAGTACTTC.

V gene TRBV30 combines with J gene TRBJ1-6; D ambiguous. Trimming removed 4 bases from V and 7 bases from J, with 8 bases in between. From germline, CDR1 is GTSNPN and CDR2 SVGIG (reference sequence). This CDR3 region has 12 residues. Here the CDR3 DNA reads TGTGCCTGGAAAAGAGGGAATTCACCCCTCCACTTT. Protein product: CAWKRGNSPLHF.

CDR3 nucleotide sequence: TGTGCCAGCAGTGAAGCAGGGACAGGGGGGTTAGCCGGGGAGCTGTTTTTT. This gives the protein CASSEAGTGGLAGELFF. The V gene is TRBV6-1, the J gene TRBJ2-2, with 11 bases lining up with TRBD1. Looked up from germline, CDR1 is MNHNS and CDR2 is SASEGT. V trimming: 0 bases; J trimming: 6 bases; junction bases outside the gene matches: 6. This CDR3 region has 17 residues.

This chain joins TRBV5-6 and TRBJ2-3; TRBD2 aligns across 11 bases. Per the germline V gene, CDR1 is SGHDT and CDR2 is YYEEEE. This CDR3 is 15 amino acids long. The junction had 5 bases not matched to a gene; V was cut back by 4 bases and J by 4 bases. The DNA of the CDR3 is TGTGCCAGCAGCCCCCTTAGCGGGGGGGCAGATACGCAGTATTTT. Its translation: CASSPLSGGADTQYF.

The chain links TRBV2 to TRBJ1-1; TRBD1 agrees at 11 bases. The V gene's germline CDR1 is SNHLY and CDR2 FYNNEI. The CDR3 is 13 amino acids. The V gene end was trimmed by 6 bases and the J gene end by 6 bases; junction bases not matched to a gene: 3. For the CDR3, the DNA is TGTGCCAGCAGCGGACAGGGGGCCGCTGAAGCTTTCTTT. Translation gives CASSGQGAAEAFF. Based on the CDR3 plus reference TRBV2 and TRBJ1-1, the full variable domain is EPEVTQTPSHQVTQMGQEVILRCVPISNHLYFYWYRQILGQKVEFLVSFYNNEISEKSEIFDDQFSVERPDGSNFTLKIRSTKLEDSAMYFCASSGQGAAEAFFGQGTRLTVV.

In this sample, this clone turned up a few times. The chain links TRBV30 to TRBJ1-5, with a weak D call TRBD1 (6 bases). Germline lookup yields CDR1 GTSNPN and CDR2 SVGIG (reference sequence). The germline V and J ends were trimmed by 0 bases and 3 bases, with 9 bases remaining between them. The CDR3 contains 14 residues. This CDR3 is CAWSVGQINQPQHF. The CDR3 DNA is TGTGCCTGGAGTGTTGGACAGATCAATCAGCCCCAGCATTTT.

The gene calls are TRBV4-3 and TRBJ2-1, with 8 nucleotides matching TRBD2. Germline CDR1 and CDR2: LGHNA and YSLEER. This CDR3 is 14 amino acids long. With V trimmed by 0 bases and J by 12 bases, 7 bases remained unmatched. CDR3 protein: CASSQDRAGERQFF. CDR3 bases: TGCGCCAGCAGCCAAGATCGAGCGGGGGAACGGCAGTTCTTC.

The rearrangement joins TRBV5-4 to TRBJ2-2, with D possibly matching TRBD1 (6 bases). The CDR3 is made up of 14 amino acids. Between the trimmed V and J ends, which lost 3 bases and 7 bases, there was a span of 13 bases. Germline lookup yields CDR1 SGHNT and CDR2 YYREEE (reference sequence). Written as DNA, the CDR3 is TGTGCCAGCAGCTCATGGACAGTTCACGGGGAGCTGTTTTTT. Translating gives CASSSWTVHGELFF.

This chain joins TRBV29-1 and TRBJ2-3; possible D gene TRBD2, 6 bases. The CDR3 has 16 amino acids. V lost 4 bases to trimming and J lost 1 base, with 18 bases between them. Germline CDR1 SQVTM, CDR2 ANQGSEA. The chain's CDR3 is CSVGGQARGGTDTQYF. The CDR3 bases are TGCAGCGTTGGAGGCCAAGCACGCGGGGGCACAGATACGCAGTATTTT.

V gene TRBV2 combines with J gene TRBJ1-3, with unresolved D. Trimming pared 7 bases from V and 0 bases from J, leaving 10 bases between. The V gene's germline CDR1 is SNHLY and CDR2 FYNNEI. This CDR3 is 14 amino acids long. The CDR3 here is CASMEGYSGNTIYF. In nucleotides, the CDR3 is TGTGCCAGCATGGAGGGTTACTCTGGAAACACCATATATTTT.

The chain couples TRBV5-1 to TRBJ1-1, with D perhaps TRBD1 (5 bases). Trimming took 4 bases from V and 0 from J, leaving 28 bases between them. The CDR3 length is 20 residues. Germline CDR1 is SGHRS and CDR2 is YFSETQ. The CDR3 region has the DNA TGCGCCAGCAGCCCTGGGAAGGGGCGGGACGGGGCTCCCATGAACACTGAAGCTTTCTTT. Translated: CASSPGKGRDGAPMNTEAFF.

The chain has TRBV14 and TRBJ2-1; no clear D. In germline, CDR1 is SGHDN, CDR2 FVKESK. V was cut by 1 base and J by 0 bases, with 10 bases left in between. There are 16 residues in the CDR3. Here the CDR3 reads CASSQGGRSSYNEQFF. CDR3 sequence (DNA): TGTGCCAGCAGCCAAGGCGGCAGAAGCTCCTACAATGAGCAGTTCTTC.

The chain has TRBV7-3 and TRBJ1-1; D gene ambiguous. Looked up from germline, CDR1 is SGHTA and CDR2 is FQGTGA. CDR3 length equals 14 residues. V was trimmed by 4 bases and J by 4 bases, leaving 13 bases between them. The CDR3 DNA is TGTGCCAGCAGCTCGAACTCTAGGCCCACTGAAGCTTTCTTT. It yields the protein CASSSNSRPTEAFF.

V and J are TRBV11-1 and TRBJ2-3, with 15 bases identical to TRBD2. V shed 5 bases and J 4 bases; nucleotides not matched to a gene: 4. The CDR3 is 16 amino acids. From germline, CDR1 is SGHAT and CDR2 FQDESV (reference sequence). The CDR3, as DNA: TGTGCCAGCAGCGGGACTAGCGGGGGGTCGGCAGATACGCAGTATTTT. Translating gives CASSGTSGGSADTQYF.

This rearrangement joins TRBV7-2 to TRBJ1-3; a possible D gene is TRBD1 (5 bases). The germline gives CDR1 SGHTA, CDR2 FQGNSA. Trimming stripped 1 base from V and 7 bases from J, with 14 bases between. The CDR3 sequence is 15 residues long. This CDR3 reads CASSLGGTTRNTIYF. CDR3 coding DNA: TGTGCCAGCAGCTTAGGTGGGACTACGAGGAACACCATATATTTT.